The entry below gives a single T cell receptor (beta chain) sequence along with its context. Its specificity is unknown. The record originates from a study of CD8+CD57+ T cells in acquired aplastic anemia. Study background: The study obtained an average of around 2.9 ug of DNA from sorted CD4+ and CD8+ cells.

Regarding the study as a whole: Patients shared twenty-nine CD8+ CDR3 sequences with controls. Between the patient and control groups, CD8+ Simpson's diversity did not differ significantly.

Genomic DNA served as template for TCR beta VDJ and CDR3 profiling. TCRdb re-called the reads through MiXCR, storing one row per CDR3 protein. This sample has under 350,000 distinct CDR3 sequences, with about 56% found just once. This CDR3 contains 15 residues. Deletions cut 2 bases from V and 5 bases from J, with 13 bases between. Per the germline V gene, CDR1 is SGHVS and CDR2 is FQNEAQ. The sequenced sample was sorted CD4+, CD8+, or CD8+CD57+ T cells (not recorded which) from PBMCs. This chain uses TRBV7-8 with TRBJ1-5; tentatively, D is TRBD1 (6 bases). The sequence was collected from a human donor with severe aplastic anemia or a healthy control (not recorded which). CDR3 DNA: TGTGCCAGCAGCTTATTAGAGGGGGGAGATCAGCCCCAGCATTTT. Amino acid sequence: CASSLLEGGDQPQHF.